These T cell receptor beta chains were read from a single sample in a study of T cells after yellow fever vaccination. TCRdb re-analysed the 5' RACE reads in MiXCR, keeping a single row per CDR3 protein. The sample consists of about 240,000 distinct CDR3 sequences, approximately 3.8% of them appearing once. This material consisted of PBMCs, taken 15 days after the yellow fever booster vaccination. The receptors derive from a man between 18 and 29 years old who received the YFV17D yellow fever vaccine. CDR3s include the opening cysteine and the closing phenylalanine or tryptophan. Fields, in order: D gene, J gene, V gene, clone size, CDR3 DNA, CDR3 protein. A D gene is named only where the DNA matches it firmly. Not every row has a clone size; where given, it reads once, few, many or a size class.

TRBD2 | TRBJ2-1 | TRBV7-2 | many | TGTGCCAGCAGCTTATCGGCTAGCGGGGGGGCCTACAATGAGCAGTTCTTC | CASSLSASGGAYNEQFF
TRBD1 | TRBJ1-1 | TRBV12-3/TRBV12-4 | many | TGTGCCAGCAGCCTGACAGGGGCCCTGAACACTGAAGCTTTCTTT | CASSLTGALNTEAFF
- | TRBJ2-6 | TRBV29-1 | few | TGCAGCGTTGACATAGGTGGGGCCAACGTCCTGACTTTC | CSVDIGGANVLTF
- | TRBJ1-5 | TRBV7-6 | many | TGTGCCAGCAGCCCCTCGGACAGCTATAGCAATCAGCCCCAGCATTTT | CASSPSDSYSNQPQHF
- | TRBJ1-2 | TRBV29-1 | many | TGCAGCGTTGAAGATCTTGCTGGGGTCTATGGCTACACCTTC | CSVEDLAGVYGYTF
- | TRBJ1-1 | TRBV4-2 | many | TGTGCCAGCAGCCCCTCAGGGCGCAGGAACACTGAAGCTTTCTTT | CASSPSGRRNTEAFF
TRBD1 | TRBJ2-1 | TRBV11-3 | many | TGTGCCAGCTCACAGGGGGCCCAGTTATCGCAGTTCTTC | CASSQGAQLSQFF
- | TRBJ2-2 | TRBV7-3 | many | TGTGCCAGCAGCCCCATGGCTACCAACACCGGGGAGCTGTTTTTT | CASSPMATNTGELFF
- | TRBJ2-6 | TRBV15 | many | TGTGCCACCAGCAGGAGGGGGTCTGGGGCCAACGTCCTGACTTTC | CATSRRGSGANVLTF
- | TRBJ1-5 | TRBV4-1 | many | TGCGCCAGCAGCCAATACGACGTTGCTGCCGACAATCAGCCCCAGCATTTT | CASSQYDVAADNQPQHF
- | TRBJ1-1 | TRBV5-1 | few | TGCGCCAGCAGCTTCCTGGCGGAGAACACTGAAGCTTTCTTT | CASSFLAENTEAFF
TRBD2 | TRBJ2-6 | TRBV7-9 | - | TGTGCCAGCAGCCCTCGACTAGCGGGGACGTCTGGGGCCAACGTCCTGACTTTC | CASSPRLAGTSGANVLTF
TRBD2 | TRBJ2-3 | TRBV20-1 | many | TGCAGTGCCAAGGTAGCGGGGGGGCCAGATACGCAGTATTTT | CSAKVAGGPDTQYF
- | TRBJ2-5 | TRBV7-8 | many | TGTGCCAGCAGCCCAACTAGTGGTGAGACCCAGTACTTC | CASSPTSGETQYF
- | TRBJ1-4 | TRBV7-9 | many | TGTGCCAGCAGCCTCGGGGCGTGGGATGAAAAACTGTTTTTT | CASSLGAWDEKLFF
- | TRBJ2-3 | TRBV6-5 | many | TGTGCCAGCAGTACACTAGATGATACGCAGTATTTT | CASSTLDDTQYF
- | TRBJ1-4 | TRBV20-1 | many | TGCAGTGCTAAAAGGGCCTCTACAACTAATGAAAAACTGTTTTTT | CSAKRASTTNEKLFF
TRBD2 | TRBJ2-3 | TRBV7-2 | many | TGTGCCAGCAGCTCGGGGGGGTACACAGATACGCAGTATTTT | CASSSGGYTDTQYF